Below, 27 T cell receptor beta chains from the same sample are listed, as sequenced in a study of blood T cells in healthy people across ages. With a J-beta primer mix and a sample-barcoded 5' primer, a second PCR ran about 6 to 11 cycles. TCRdb re-called the 5' RACE reads through MiXCR, storing one row per CDR3 protein. The sample contains around 820,000 distinct CDR3 sequences, around 25% of which appear only once. Another study also made use of these data, one on T cells of mothers and their children.

Sequencing was performed on blood. The receptors were sampled from a boy aged 10-17 years in good health.

V is TRBV4-2 and J is TRBJ2-1; 8 nucleotides line up with TRBD2. V shed 2 bases, J shed 8 bases, and the junction held 5 bases outside the gene matches. Germline CDR1 and CDR2: LGHNA and YNFKEQ. The CDR3 has 14 amino acids. CDR3 amino acids: CASSQLAGYDEQFF. The CDR3 bases are TGTGCCAGCAGCCAACTAGCGGGTTACGATGAGCAGTTCTTC.

V is TRBV29-1 and J is TRBJ2-5; 10 bases agree with TRBD1. The J call is doubtful: the DNA matches TRBJ2-7 better. Looked up from germline, CDR1 is SQVTM and CDR2 is ANQGSEA. The CDR3 totals 15 residues. The CDR3 DNA reads as TGCAGCGTTGAAGATACCGGACAGGGGGCCTACGAGCAGTACTTC. Protein sequence: CSVEDTGQGAYEQYF.

This sequence joins TRBV27 and TRBJ2-3, with a tentative D call TRBD2 (5 bases). The V gene lost 3 bases and the J gene lost 0 bases, with 10 bases spanning the gap. CDR1 is MNHEY, CDR2 SMNVEV, per germline (reference sequence). The CDR3 is 15 amino acids. CDR3: CASSFWRASTDTQYF. As DNA, the CDR3 is TGTGCCAGCAGTTTCTGGCGGGCGAGCACAGATACGCAGTATTTT.

This clonotype showed up just a few times. J is TRBJ2-7 and V is TRBV6-1; D remains ambiguous. V lost 2 bases to trimming and J lost 6 bases, with 14 bases between them. CDR3 length: 14 residues. Germline V gene sequence: CDR1 MNHNS, CDR2 SASEGT. The CDR3 DNA sequence: TGTGCCAGCAGTGAAAACCTCCTGGGGTTCGAGCAGTACTTC. Protein sequence: CASSENLLGFEQYF.

The chain carries TRBV6-6 and TRBJ1-1; tentative D call: TRBD1 (5 bases). The CDR3 has 14 amino acids. V was shortened by 2 bases and J by 0 bases, with 7 bases between the two germline ends. Germline V gene lookup returns CDR1 MNHNY and CDR2 SVGAGI (reference sequence). The CDR3 nucleotides are TGTGCCAGCAGTTACGGGGACCTGAACACTGAAGCTTTCTTT. It translates to CASSYGDLNTEAFF.

Only a few counts were recorded for this clonotype. For the CDR3, the DNA is TGTGCCAGTAGTGTTGTCCAGGGCAACATTCAGTACTTC. Translated, it gives CASSVVQGNIQYF. The chain uses TRBV19 and TRBJ2-4; possible D gene TRBD1, 5 bases. This CDR3 region has 13 residues. Trimming left V 5 bases short and J 7 bases short, with 12 bases between. Germline V gives CDR1 LNHDA, CDR2 SQIVND (reference sequence).

V usage is TRBV28 and J usage is TRBJ1-4; 9 bases agree with TRBD1. V was pared by 8 bases and J by 0 bases, with 13 bases of the junction left unmatched. The CDR3 runs 18 residues. The germline gives CDR1 MDHEN, CDR2 SYDVKM. CDR3 DNA sequence: TGTGCCAGCCCTCGGAACCGGACAGGGGATGCAACTAATGAAAAACTGTTTTTT. Its protein product is CASPRNRTGDATNEKLFF.

Only a few counts were recorded for this clonotype. The chain links TRBV12-3 or TRBV12-4 to TRBJ1-3; no reliable D call. V shed 1 base and J shed 0 bases, with 16 bases lying between them. This CDR3 contains 18 residues. CDR3: CASSLVSRGIFSGNTIYF. DNA of the CDR3: TGTGCCAGCAGTTTAGTTTCGAGAGGGATCTTCTCTGGAAACACCATATATTTT.

The V and J genes are TRBV5-8 and TRBJ2-5, with 7 bases identical to TRBD1. The DNA end is a closer match to TRBJ2-7, so the J assignment may be wrong. The germline V gene encodes CDR1 SGHTS and CDR2 YDEGEE. CDR3 size: 14 residues. The CDR3 is CASVKDRVHYEQYF. CDR3 DNA sequence: TGTGCCAGCGTAAAAGACAGGGTTCACTACGAGCAGTACTTC.

The V gene is TRBV6-2 or TRBV6-3, the J gene TRBJ1-1, with D perhaps matching TRBD1 (6 bases). Trimming stripped 4 bases from V and 11 bases from J, with 17 bases between. The CDR3 is 13 amino acids. CDR1 and CDR2 (germline): MNHEY, SVGEGT. The CDR3 region is CASSSTQGIGAFF. The CDR3 region has the DNA TGTGCCAGCAGTTCCACCCAGGGGATCGGCGCTTTCTTT.

The rearrangement uses TRBV4-2 and TRBJ2-3; the match to TRBD1 covers 8 bases. The junction had 2 bases not matched to a gene; V was cut back by 0 bases and J by 0 bases. Germline V gives CDR1 LGHNA, CDR2 YNFKEQ. There are 16 residues in the CDR3. The CDR3 here is CASSQEWTGSTDTQYF. The DNA for the CDR3 is TGTGCCAGCAGCCAAGAGTGGACAGGGAGCACAGATACGCAGTATTTT.

This clonotype was found once. V usage is TRBV4-1 and J usage is TRBJ2-7; no firm D call. V lost 3 bases to trimming and J lost 5 bases, with 14 bases between them. CDR1 is MGHRA and CDR2 is YSYEKL in the germline V gene. CDR3 length equals 14 residues. The CDR3 region is CASSQSPARDEQYF. The CDR3, as DNA: TGCGCCAGCAGCCAGTCTCCGGCAAGGGACGAGCAGTACTTC.

V is TRBV20-1 and J is TRBJ2-3, with D maybe TRBD1 (5 bases). The CDR3 contains 13 residues. V lost 7 bases and J lost 3, with 14 bases in between. The V gene's germline CDR1 is DFQATT and CDR2 SNEGSKA (reference sequence). In DNA form, the CDR3 reads TGCAGTGTAGGTTGGGGCCGGACAGATACGCAGTATTTT. It specifies CSVGWGRTDTQYF.

The chain joins TRBV30 to TRBJ2-5; TRBD1 agrees at 12 bases. With V trimmed by 1 base and J by 0 bases, 15 bases remained unmatched. The CDR3 has 20 amino acids. Looked up from germline, CDR1 is GTSNPN and CDR2 is SVGIG (reference sequence). For the CDR3, the DNA is TGTGCCTGGAGTGATTTAACCGGGACAGGGGGCGGAAGCCACCAAGAGACCCAGTACTTC. As protein: CAWSDLTGTGGGSHQETQYF.

The chain carries TRBV14 and TRBJ2-6; D is undetermined. The germline gives CDR1 SGHDN, CDR2 FVKESK. V shed 4 bases and J shed 3 bases, with 7 bases lying between them. The CDR3 loop spans 14 amino acids. The CDR3 spells CASSPGFGANVLTF. The CDR3 DNA follows: TGTGCCAGCAGCCCCGGTTTTGGGGCCAACGTCCTGACTTTC.

The chain joins TRBV6-5 to TRBJ2-1, with a tentative D call TRBD2 (6 bases). The CDR3 runs to 13 residues. Germline values: CDR1 MNHEY, CDR2 SVGAGI. The germline V and J ends were trimmed by 7 bases and 0 bases, with 7 bases remaining between them. The CDR3 nucleotides are TGTGCCAGCATGCGGGACTCCTACAATGAGCAGTTCTTC. It translates to CASMRDSYNEQFF.

In nucleotides, the CDR3 is TGTGCCAGTAGTAGCCCAGGCCCGAGCTATGGCTACACCTTC. Its translation is CASSSPGPSYGYTF. The chain has TRBV19 and TRBJ1-2; D remains unclear. Germline CDR1 LNHDA, CDR2 SQIVND (reference sequence). With 4 bases removed from V and 4 bases from J, the gap between germline ends came to 13 bases. CDR3 length: 14 amino acids.

This chain uses TRBV6-5 with TRBJ2-1; 10 nucleotides line up with TRBD2. V lost 2 bases to trimming and J lost 3 bases; unmatched junction nucleotides: 4. Germline assignment: CDR1 MNHEY and CDR2 SVGAGI. The CDR3 extends over 16 amino acids. The CDR3 protein is CASSYLGTSDYNEQFF. The CDR3 coding sequence is TGTGCCAGCAGTTACCTCGGGACTAGCGACTACAATGAGCAGTTCTTC.

There are a few counts of this clonotype. The rearrangement links TRBV9 to TRBJ2-1; D tentatively reads TRBD1 or TRBD2 (5 bases each). V was clipped by 7 bases and J by 0 bases, with 11 bases between them. Germline CDR1 and CDR2: SGDLS and YYNGEE. The CDR3 consists of 14 residues. The CDR3 spells CASGGSSSYNEQFF. The CDR3 DNA is TGTGCCAGCGGGGGTTCTAGCTCCTACAATGAGCAGTTCTTC.

The chain has TRBV4-3 and TRBJ2-1, with 7 bases that match TRBD1. Germline CDR1 LGHNA, CDR2 YSLEER. Trimming cost V 0 bases and J 5 bases; bases outside gene matches: 7. The CDR3 runs 16 residues. CDR3 coding DNA: TGCGCCAGCAGCCAAGATGGGAGACAGGGAAACAATGAGCAGTTCTTC. Translating it yields CASSQDGRQGNNEQFF.

This clonotype was found a few times. This sequence joins TRBV10-3 and TRBJ2-3; 7 bases map to TRBD2. This CDR3 region has 14 residues. The V gene end was trimmed by 4 bases and the J gene end by 4 bases; junction bases not matched to a gene: 5. Germline CDR1 and CDR2: ENHRY and SYGVKD. The CDR3 DNA sequence: TGTGCCATCAGTGTCGAGCGGGGATCAGATACGCAGTATTTT. As protein: CAISVERGSDTQYF.

V gene TRBV27 combines with J gene TRBJ2-5, with a weak D call TRBD1 (6 bases). The J call may be incorrect, as the DNA end agrees better with TRBJ2-1. The CDR3 is 17 residues long. Germline values: CDR1 MNHEY, CDR2 SMNVEV (reference sequence). The CDR3 is CASSFIFRGGRYNEQFF. The CDR3 coding sequence is TGTGCCAGCAGTTTTATATTCCGAGGGGGTCGGTACAATGAGCAGTTCTTC.

This chain links TRBV7-3 with TRBJ2-5, with 8 bases aligning to TRBD1. The J call is in doubt because the DNA end fits TRBJ2-7 better. The germline CDR1 and CDR2 sequences are SGHTA and FQGTGA. The CDR3 is 15 residues long. The CDR3: CASSYGGQGSYEQYF. The CDR3 region has the DNA TGTGCCAGCAGCTACGGAGGACAGGGATCCTACGAGCAGTACTTC.

This clonotype was found a few times. At one end, the junction sequence differs from germline, possibly due to a read error. The gene calls are TRBV7-7 and TRBJ2-6; the D gene could be TRBD1 or TRBD2 (5 bases each). The CDR3 is 20 residues long. Germline V lookup: CDR1 SSHAT, CDR2 FNYEAQ (reference sequence). The CDR3 DNA follows: TGTGCTAGCAGCTTAGTACCGCTGGGACCACCCGGTGGTGGGGCCAACGTCCTGACTTTC. This gives the protein CASSLVPLGPPGGGANVLTF.

The chain joins TRBV10-3 to TRBJ2-5; a weak D match, TRBD2 (5 bases). Gene TRBJ2-1 matches the end of the DNA better, so the J call may be wrong. The CDR3 length is 13 residues. Germline assignment: CDR1 ENHRY and CDR2 SYGVKD. The CDR3 nucleotides read TGTGCCATCAGTCTGGAGGTGGGCAAGAACCAGTTCTTC. Its protein product is CAISLEVGKNQFF.

This clonotype has a handful of counts. This sequence joins TRBV4-2 and TRBJ2-3; possibly TRBD2 for D (7 bases). In germline, CDR1 is LGHNA, CDR2 YNFKEQ. With 0 bases removed from V and 5 bases from J, the gap between germline ends came to 15 bases. The CDR3 extends over 16 amino acids. CDR3: CASSQEGGPREDTQYF. Written as DNA, the CDR3 is TGTGCCAGCAGCCAAGAGGGGGGGCCGAGGGAAGATACGCAGTATTTT.

V is TRBV29-1 and J is TRBJ2-5; D is unclear. The germline gives CDR1 SQVTM, CDR2 ANQGSEA. CDR3 size: 14 residues. The V end was cut by 6 bases, the J end by 3 bases, with 17 bases between. CDR3 amino acids: CSVRPRSEEETQYF. CDR3 DNA sequence: TGCAGCGTCCGACCAAGAAGTGAGGAAGAGACCCAGTACTTC.